The clone carrying this T cell receptor beta chain was counted once. Its antigen is not identified. This entry comes from a study of OX40 agonist ivuxolimab in advanced cancers. Clones were read by immunoSEQ multiplex PCR, and TCRdb kept only the in-frame ones, dropping some. The repertoire includes approximately 82,000 clones, 80% to 95% of them detected once, and over 0.55% sits in the top ten. The CDR3 has 16 residues. The germline gives CDR1 MGHDK, CDR2 SYGVNS. Trimming shortened V by 0 bases and J by 3 bases, and 14 bases separated the two germline ends. Broader study findings: Among some nonresponders, normalized T-cell clonal expansion was also low.

The source material was CD4+ or CD8+ T cells sorted from blood, sampled in a trial of the OX40 agonist ivuxolimab. V and J are TRBV25-1 and TRBJ1-1; D remains ambiguous. This receptor was identified in an adult with an advanced solid tumor such as melanoma, head and neck, liver or kidney cancer. The CDR3 spells CASSEYPVGGHTEAFF. CDR3 coding DNA: TGTGCCAGCAGTGAATATCCCGTCGGCGGTCACACTGAAGCTTTCTTT.